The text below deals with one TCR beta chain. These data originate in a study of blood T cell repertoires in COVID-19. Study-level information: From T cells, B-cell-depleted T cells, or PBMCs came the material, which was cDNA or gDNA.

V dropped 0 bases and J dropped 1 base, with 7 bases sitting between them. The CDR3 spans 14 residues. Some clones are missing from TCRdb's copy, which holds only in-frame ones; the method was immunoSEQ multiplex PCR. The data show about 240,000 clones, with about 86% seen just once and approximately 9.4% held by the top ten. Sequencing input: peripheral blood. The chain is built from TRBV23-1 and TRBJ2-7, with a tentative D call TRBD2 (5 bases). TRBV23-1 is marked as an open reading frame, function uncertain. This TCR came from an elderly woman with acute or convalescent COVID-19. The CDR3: CASSQSPGSYEQYF. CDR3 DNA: TGCGCCAGCAGTCAATCACCGGGATCCTACGAGCAGTACTTC.